This paragraph reports one TCR beta chain. V gave up 2 bases and J gave up 0 bases, with 9 bases separating them. This CDR3 has 14 residues. Germline-derived CDR1 and CDR2 are SGHDT and YYEEEE. As originally analysed: The authors estimated nucleated cell counts from reference gene primer amplification. Method: immunoSEQ multiplex PCR; TCRdb's copy keeps in-frame clones and lacks some. D and trimming come from the DNA, and the V and J calls and clone size come from that table. The sample consists of approximately 69,000 clones, more than 80% of them appearing once. The data belong to a study of blood T cell repertoires in COVID-19. The wider study: The analysed material was cDNA or gDNA that came from T cells, B-cell-depleted T cells, or PBMCs.

Seattle cases were enrolled at active infection and followed longitudinally. J is TRBJ2-7 and V is TRBV5-6, with D possibly matching TRBD1 (5 bases). The TCR sequence derives from a man aged 50-60 years with COVID-19, enrolled during active disease. The specimen sequenced was peripheral blood. The CDR3 loop reads CASSFGQSSYEQYF. CDR3 in DNA: TGTGCCAGCAGCTTTGGACAAAGCTCCTACGAGCAGTACTTC.